The 15 T cell receptor beta chains given below trace back to one sample, sequenced in a study of T cells and copy number aberrations in small-cell lung cancer (dated by TCRdb to about 2021). The receptor library was made with the immunoSEQ multiplex PCR assay. TCRdb stores this immuneACCESS table with in-frame sequences only. Part of the clones is absent; in the studies checked, under half of the shortfall reflects unresolved V genes, and no reason is known for the rest. Present in this sample are more than 9,000 clones, roughly 85% of which were seen just once. The top ten constitute approximately 32% of the sample. Sequencing was done on a sample of normal tissue next to the tumor. These receptor sequences come from a man in his 60s with small cell lung cancer.

Of note for this clone: A much larger clone is a single base away; this may be a read error. Other DNA sequences in the sample encode the same CDR3. The chain has TRBV9 and TRBJ2-5, with D uncertain. Germline CDR1 reads SGDLS; CDR2 reads YYNGEE. This CDR3 contains 14 residues. Between the trimmed V and J ends, which lost 2 bases and 3 bases, there was a span of 11 bases. As DNA, the CDR3 is TGTGCCAGCAGCGTTACCCCTTGGGAAGAGACCCAGTACTTC. Its protein is CASSVTPWEETQYF.

The rearrangement joins TRBV2 to TRBJ2-1, with TRBD2 matching 11 bases. Germline V gene lookup returns CDR1 SNHLY and CDR2 FYNNEI. The CDR3 extends over 15 amino acids. J lost 5 bases, V lost 1 base, and 1 base had no gene match. CDR3 in amino acids: CASSEELAGDNEQFF. Written as DNA, the CDR3 is TGTGCCAGCAGTGAAGAACTAGCGGGAGACAATGAGCAGTTCTTC.

The chain carries TRBV15 and TRBJ2-7; no clear D gene. Looked up from germline, CDR1 is LNHNV and CDR2 is YYDKDF (reference sequence). This CDR3 is built from 14 residues. Trimming removed 0 bases from V and 7 bases from J, with 13 bases in between. CDR3 nucleotides: TGTGCCACCAGCAGAGATGGACGTCTTGGGGAGCAGTACTTC. The encoded protein is CATSRDGRLGEQYF.

The chain combines TRBV5-5 with TRBJ2-5; 7 bases match TRBD2. V shed 7 bases and J 1 base; nucleotides not matched to a gene: 10. The length of the CDR3 is 15 residues. CDR1 and CDR2 (germline): SGHKS, YYEKEE (reference sequence). The CDR3 bases are TGTGCCAGCGCCAAGATGGGAGGGTCCCAAGAGACCCAGTACTTC. Translation: CASAKMGGSQETQYF.

As concerns this clone: A read error may produce the germline difference seen at one junction end. The chain is built from TRBV7-6 and TRBJ2-5, with TRBD2 matching over 9 bases. The CDR3 covers 14 residues. Germline CDR1 reads SGHVS; CDR2 reads FNYEAQ. The CDR3 DNA sequence: TGTGCCACCAGCATGGGGCGGGAGGGGGAGACCCAGTACTTC. It is translated as CATSMGREGETQYF.

The rearrangement links TRBV7-9 to TRBJ2-1; D unresolved. This CDR3 is 12 amino acids long. Germline V gene sequence: CDR1 SEHNR, CDR2 FQNEAQ (reference sequence). The ends were cut back, 5 bases at V and 9 bases at J, with 11 bases in the middle. The CDR3 bases are TGTGCCAGCAGCCATAATAGTGGTGAGCAGTTCTTC. It translates to CASSHNSGEQFF.

The J gene is TRBJ2-3, the V gene TRBV9; D is unclear. CDR3 size: 18 residues. Trimming pared 2 bases from V and 2 bases from J, leaving 21 bases between. The germline V gene has CDR1 SGDLS and CDR2 YYNGEE. Here the CDR3 DNA reads TGTGCCAGCAGCGTGAAGGAAACGGCGGTACATCCCACAGATACGCAGTATTTT. Its translation: CASSVKETAVHPTDTQYF.

J is TRBJ1-2 and V is TRBV5-4; D remains unclear. With 4 bases removed from V and 8 bases from J, the gap between germline ends came to 24 bases. The CDR3 contains 16 residues. Germline V gene sequence: CDR1 SGHNT, CDR2 YYREEE (reference sequence). The CDR3 loop reads CASSQPQISTTGGYTF. CDR3 nucleotide sequence: TGTGCCAGCAGCCAACCCCAAATTTCAACGACGGGGGGCTACACCTTC.

V is TRBV10-3 and J is TRBJ1-1, with 7 bases lining up with TRBD1. V lost 4 bases, J lost 2 bases, and 4 bases stayed unmatched. Germline V CDR1 and CDR2: ENHRY, SYGVKD. The CDR3 is 14 amino acids. The CDR3 loop is CAISAQGDNTEAFF. Written as DNA, the CDR3 is TGTGCCATCAGTGCCCAGGGGGATAACACTGAAGCTTTCTTT.

The gene calls are TRBV7-3 and TRBJ2-1; possible D gene TRBD2, 5 bases. Trimming removed 1 base at V and 2 bases at J, with 9 bases between. The V gene's germline CDR1 is SGHTA and CDR2 FQGTGA. The CDR3 is made up of 15 amino acids. As DNA, the CDR3 is TGTGCCAGCAGCTTAAGTCGGGAAACCTACAATGAGCAGTTCTTC. It is translated as CASSLSRETYNEQFF.

The chain carries TRBV20-1 and TRBJ2-1, with D unresolved. The germline CDR1 and CDR2 sequences are DFQATT and SNEGSKA (reference sequence). This CDR3 has 11 residues. The ends were cut back, 3 bases at V and 12 bases at J, with 12 bases in the middle. The CDR3 coding sequence is TGCAGTGCTAGTTTTAGCCTGGTGCAGTTCTTC. Translation gives CSASFSLVQFF.

This clone was detected once. Additional DNA sequences in this sample encode the identical CDR3. The chain has TRBV6-5 and TRBJ1-1, with D tentatively TRBD1 (6 bases). Germline V lookup: CDR1 MNHEY, CDR2 SVGAGI. The CDR3 has 15 amino acids. Deletions cut 0 bases from V and 5 bases from J, with 13 bases between. As DNA, the CDR3 is TGTGCCAGCAGTTACTCGCGGGGGCTTAGGACTGAAGCTTTCTTT. It translates to CASSYSRGLRTEAFF.

Within the sample, this clone is medium-sized. The chain uses TRBV7-9 and TRBJ2-2; 8 nucleotides align to TRBD1. CDR3 length: 14 residues. The germline gives CDR1 SEHNR, CDR2 FQNEAQ (reference sequence). V lost 11 bases, J lost 1 base, and 6 bases stayed unmatched. In DNA form, the CDR3 reads TGTGCCCTGGGACAGGTTGAGAACACCGGGGAGCTGTTTTTT. The encoded protein is CALGQVENTGELFF.

The chain links TRBV19 to TRBJ2-2; no clear D. V gave up 2 bases and J gave up 4 bases, with 5 bases separating them. The V gene's germline CDR1 is LNHDA and CDR2 SQIVND (reference sequence). This CDR3 has 13 residues. CDR3 residues: CASSISGTGELFF. CDR3 nucleotides: TGTGCCAGTAGTATATCAGGCACCGGGGAGCTGTTTTTT.

In DNA form, the CDR3 reads TGTGCCAGCACAAGGTTGGAGACCCAGTACTTC. Translated: CASTRLETQYF. The chain carries TRBV27 and TRBJ2-5, with D unresolved. V lost 7 bases to trimming and J lost 5 bases, with 8 bases between them. CDR1 and CDR2 (germline): MNHEY, SMNVEV (reference sequence). The CDR3 covers 11 residues.